Here is one T cell receptor beta chain with its context. Its specific antigen is unknown. Per-base quality was not reported, and no clone a single base away is much larger than it. Library construction relied on the immunoSEQ multiplex PCR assay. RNA was extracted from all samples and reverse transcribed into cDNA as template for TCR sequencing. SuperScript III was used for first-strand cDNA synthesis, primed with a 2:1 mix of oligo-dT and random hexamers. A synthetic immune receptor repertoire was used to measure amplification bias, and any remaining bias was corrected computationally. Per the original workflow: Raw reads were preprocessed to remove errors, and CDR3 was defined by IMGT conventions from the conserved cysteine to phenylalanine. Clonality was computed by normalizing Shannon entropy by log2 of the number of productive unique TCRs and subtracting the result from 1. Whether each scalp clone was CD4 or CD8 was inferred by checking scalp TCRbeta sequences against the CD4 and CD8 repertoires from sorted blood. The source is immuneACCESS, and TCRdb retained only in-frame sequences with V and J called. Part of the clones is not carried over; for the studies checked, unresolved V genes explain less than half of this, and the remainder is unexplained. D and trimming come from the DNA, and the V and J calls and clone size come from that table. The sample records around 200,000 clones, 50% to 60% of which are singletons. The ten largest clones represent 0.65% to 0.7% of the sample.

This sample was included in a study of CD8+ T cells in alopecia areata (dated by TCRdb to 2017 to 2018). Looking at the study overall: The treated patients, all with moderate-to-severe alopecia areata, were enrolled in an open-label pilot trial of oral tofacitinib given at 5 to 10 mg twice daily. In humans, TCRbeta sequencing was performed on scalp tissue and on sorted CD4+ and CD8+ peripheral blood T cells from healthy controls and from patients with patchy or totalis/universalis alopecia areata. In both human patients and the C3H/HeJ mouse model, the study applied high-throughput TCRbeta sequencing to look at T cell clonal expansion in alopecia areata. Biopsies were taken from tofacitinib-treated patients at baseline and at 4 and 24 weeks of treatment, and a later scalp biopsy was taken in several of the tofacitinib-treated patients. Disease severity in treated patients was measured with the SALT score, which quantifies the percentage of affected scalp surface area. The RNA source kit depended on sample type: the PAXgene miRNA kit for fixed scalp, the miRNeasy kit for PBMCs, and the RNeasy kit for mouse skin. Clonality in the scalp was compared among normal scalp (n=4), patchy alopecia areata scalp (n=8), and alopecia totalis/universalis scalp (n=8). TCRbeta CDR3 regions were amplified by immunoSEQ multiplex PCR using 35 Vbeta forward and 13 Jbeta reverse primers. Patients received tofacitinib for 6 to 18 months and were then followed off drug for 6 months to check for delayed response and recurrence. Broad study findings and their caveats: Resident alphabeta T cells in normal human skin are also sequenced, complicating scalp TCR repertoire analysis, unlike mouse skin dominated by gammadelta T cells. Because the treated cohort was small and had only one nonresponder, larger studies are needed to examine links between baseline CD8+ expansion and response. Shared TCR sequences between patients were less evident than in mice, which may be partly attributable to HLA diversity in the patient population. Compared with normal scalp, lesional scalp had higher clonality and more expanded CD8+ clones, particularly in alopecia totalis/universalis, a pattern that suggests antigenic drive. Tofacitinib significantly decreased scalp clonality and the number of expanded CD8+ clones among the top 100 scalp clones. Many expanded lesional clones were found to persist in scalp and blood during tofacitinib treatment, and relapse after treatment cessation may be partly explained by this persistence.

The meaning of the sample's time point label: more than 3 weeks on oral tofacitinib. This sample's treatment or condition label indicates: oral pan-JAK inhibitor, 5-10 mg twice daily. Lesional scalp punch biopsies and peripheral blood were obtained from alopecia areata patients. PBMCs were isolated by density centrifugation and stained for CD3, CD4 and CD8, after which CD4+ and CD8+ T cells were sorted on a FACSAria. The cysteine opens and the phenylalanine closes a CDR3 of 13 amino acids. The sequence is cut down to CDR3 DNA, 39 bases in frame from base 1. The germline V gene sets CDR1 to SGHTA and CDR2 to FQGNSA. V lost 1 base and J lost 7 bases; the stretch between them is 10 bases long.

The sample was CD4+ T cells sorted from blood, taken at week 4, from a patient treated with tofacitinib. The source of this sequence is a human donor with alopecia areata. The chain employs TRBV7-2 and TRBJ2-5; matching of 5 bases hints at TRBD1 as the D gene. The nucleotides are TGTGCCAGCAGCTTAGGACAGATGGGGACCCAGTACTTC. Its protein is CASSLGQMGTQYF.